These 15 T cell receptor beta chains were sequenced from one sample in a study of early stage breast cancer tumors. The table came from immunoSEQ multiplex PCR; TCRdb's copy has only in-frame clones and leaves some out. The sample carries about 8,400 clones, roughly 80% recorded once. The sample taken for sequencing was normal breast tissue next to the tumor. These receptor sequences come from a person in their sixties or seventies with breast cancer.

This clone was observed a single time. V gene TRBV2 combines with J gene TRBJ2-5; D gene unclear. Germline CDR1 SNHLY, CDR2 FYNNEI. The CDR3 is 16 residues long. V dropped 7 bases and J dropped 3 bases, with 21 bases sitting between them. The CDR3 is CASNPSPRALEETQYF. The DNA for the CDR3 is TGTGCCAGCAACCCAAGCCCCCGGGCGTTGGAAGAGACCCAGTACTTC.

The chain joins TRBV4-1 to TRBJ2-7; D perhaps matches TRBD1 (6 bases). The length of the CDR3 is 14 residues. V lost 1 base and J lost 5, with 12 bases in between. Germline CDR1 and CDR2: MGHRA and YSYEKL. In nucleotides, the CDR3 is TGCGCCAGCAGCCAAGTTACAGGGCTCAACGAGCAGTACTTC. This encodes CASSQVTGLNEQYF.

This CDR3 reads CASSLHRDEQFF. Here the CDR3 DNA reads TGTGCCAGCAGCTTACACAGGGATGAGCAGTTCTTC. This chain joins TRBV7-2 and TRBJ2-1; TRBD1 is a possible D gene (6 bases). V was pared by 2 bases and J by 8 bases, with 7 bases between. In germline, CDR1 is SGHTA, CDR2 FQGNSA. The CDR3 runs to 12 residues.

This clone has just one count. This chain links TRBV18 with TRBJ1-2; no clear D gene. The ends were cut back, 4 bases at V and 12 bases at J, with 18 bases in the middle. The CDR3 extends over 13 amino acids. The germline V gene has CDR1 KGHSH and CDR2 LQKENI. CDR3 sequence reads: CASSRPDSEENTF. In DNA, the CDR3 is TGTGCCAGCTCACGTCCGGATTCGGAGGAGAACACCTTC.

This clone has more than one count but fewer than ten. This chain uses TRBV5-4 with TRBJ2-1; D might be TRBD2 (6 bases). With 5 bases removed from V and 4 bases from J, the gap between germline ends came to 10 bases. The CDR3 loop spans 13 amino acids. Germline assignment: CDR1 SGHNT and CDR2 YYREEE (reference sequence). CDR3 sequence reads: CASRRDSYNEQFF. The CDR3, as DNA: TGTGCCAGCAGACGGGACTCGTACAATGAGCAGTTCTTC.

The chain couples TRBV5-1 to TRBJ2-2, with 13 bases identical to TRBD2. V gave up 4 bases and J gave up 6 bases; unmatched junction bases: 6. This CDR3 is 16 amino acids long. Germline loops: CDR1 SGHRS, CDR2 YFSETQ. The CDR3, as DNA: TGCGCCAGCAGCCCCTTACTAGCGGGGGGGCCCGGGGAGCTGTTTTTT. Translating gives CASSPLLAGGPGELFF.

This clone has just a few counts. The V and J genes are TRBV7-6 and TRBJ1-6, with TRBD1 as a possible D gene (6 bases). The length of the CDR3 is 17 residues. Deletions cut 2 bases from V and 9 bases from J, with 20 bases between. The germline CDR1 and CDR2 sequences are SGHVS and FNYEAQ. The CDR3 coding sequence is TGTGCCAGCAGCTTATTCATCCCGGGACAAGGATTTTCACCCCTCCACTTT. Its translation is CASSLFIPGQGFSPLHF.

This clone was counted a single time. V and J are TRBV9 and TRBJ2-5; tentative D call: TRBD2 (5 bases). The V end was cut by 0 bases, the J end by 5 bases, with 5 bases between. The CDR3 length is 12 residues. Germline-derived CDR1 and CDR2 are SGDLS and YYNGEE. CDR3 residues: CASSVGGETQYF. CDR3 in DNA: TGTGCCAGCAGCGTAGGAGGGGAGACCCAGTACTTC.

This rearrangement joins TRBV28 to TRBJ2-1; D not resolved. This CDR3 has 14 residues. Germline CDR1 reads MDHEN; CDR2 reads SYDVKM. Trimming took off 0 bases at V and 2 bases at J, with 5 bases between the two ends. The CDR3 nucleotides are TGTGCCAGCAGTTTATGGGGAACCTACAATGAGCAGTTCTTC. Its protein is CASSLWGTYNEQFF.

Regarding this clone: An end of the junction differs from the germline gene, which may be a read error. The rearrangement links TRBV7-7 to TRBJ2-3; D uncertain. There are 13 residues in the CDR3. CDR1 is SSHAT and CDR2 is FNYEAQ in the germline V gene (reference sequence). The chain's CDR3 is CASSYGSTDTQYF. The CDR3 region has the DNA TGTGCTAGCAGCTACGGGAGCACAGATACGCAGTATTTT.

This clone appeared a single time. The CDR3 region has the DNA TGTGCCAGCACTCTCTGGGGGGGGACCCCGGGGGATACGCAGTATTTT. As protein: CASTLWGGTPGDTQYF. The V and J genes are TRBV7-2 and TRBJ2-3; 7 bases align to TRBD2. CDR1 is SGHTA, CDR2 FQGNSA, per germline. V was pared by 7 bases and J by 6 bases, with 16 bases of the junction left unmatched. The length of the CDR3 is 16 residues.

This clone is large (0.1 to 1%). The gene calls are TRBV5-4 and TRBJ2-7; the match to TRBD2 covers 7 bases. The CDR3 totals 13 residues. Germline CDR1 and CDR2: SGHNT and YYREEE (reference sequence). With V trimmed by 0 bases and J by 4 bases, 1 base remained unmatched. The CDR3 loop is CASSLGGGYEQYF. In DNA form, the CDR3 reads TGTGCCAGCAGCTTGGGGGGAGGGTACGAGCAGTACTTC.

This clone came up once. The CDR3 DNA follows: TGCAGCGTTGACTACGAGCAGTACTTC. It encodes CSVDYEQYF. The chain recombines TRBV29-1 with TRBJ2-7, with D unclear. With 3 bases removed from V and 3 bases from J, the gap between germline ends came to 0 bases. The CDR3 is 9 amino acids. From germline, CDR1 is SQVTM and CDR2 ANQGSEA.

The chain carries TRBV15 and TRBJ2-3; D may be TRBD1 or TRBD2 (6 bases each). Germline CDR1 is LNHNV and CDR2 is YYDKDF (reference sequence). The CDR3 runs to 16 residues. The V and J ends lost 0 bases and 3 bases respectively, with 13 bases between them. The CDR3, as DNA: TGTGCCACCAGCAGAGATATGCAGGGGAGGACAGATACGCAGTATTTT. It codes for CATSRDMQGRTDTQYF.

The chain uses TRBV5-1 and TRBJ1-4, with 8 nucleotides matching TRBD1. The V gene end was trimmed by 4 bases and the J gene end by 6 bases; junction bases not matched to a gene: 11. The CDR3 extends over 16 amino acids. Germline CDR1 SGHRS, CDR2 YFSETQ. DNA for the CDR3: TGCGCCAGCAGCCCAGGGCCCGGGACAGGCCATGAAAAACTGTTTTTT. Its protein is CASSPGPGTGHEKLFF. The full variable domain, completed using reference TRBV5-1 and TRBJ1-4, is KAGVTQTPRYLIKTRGQQVTLSCSPISGHRSVSWYQQTPGQGLQFLFEYFSETQRNKGNFPGRFSGRQFSNSRSEMNVSTLELGDSALYLCASSPGPGTGHEKLFFGSGTQLSVL.